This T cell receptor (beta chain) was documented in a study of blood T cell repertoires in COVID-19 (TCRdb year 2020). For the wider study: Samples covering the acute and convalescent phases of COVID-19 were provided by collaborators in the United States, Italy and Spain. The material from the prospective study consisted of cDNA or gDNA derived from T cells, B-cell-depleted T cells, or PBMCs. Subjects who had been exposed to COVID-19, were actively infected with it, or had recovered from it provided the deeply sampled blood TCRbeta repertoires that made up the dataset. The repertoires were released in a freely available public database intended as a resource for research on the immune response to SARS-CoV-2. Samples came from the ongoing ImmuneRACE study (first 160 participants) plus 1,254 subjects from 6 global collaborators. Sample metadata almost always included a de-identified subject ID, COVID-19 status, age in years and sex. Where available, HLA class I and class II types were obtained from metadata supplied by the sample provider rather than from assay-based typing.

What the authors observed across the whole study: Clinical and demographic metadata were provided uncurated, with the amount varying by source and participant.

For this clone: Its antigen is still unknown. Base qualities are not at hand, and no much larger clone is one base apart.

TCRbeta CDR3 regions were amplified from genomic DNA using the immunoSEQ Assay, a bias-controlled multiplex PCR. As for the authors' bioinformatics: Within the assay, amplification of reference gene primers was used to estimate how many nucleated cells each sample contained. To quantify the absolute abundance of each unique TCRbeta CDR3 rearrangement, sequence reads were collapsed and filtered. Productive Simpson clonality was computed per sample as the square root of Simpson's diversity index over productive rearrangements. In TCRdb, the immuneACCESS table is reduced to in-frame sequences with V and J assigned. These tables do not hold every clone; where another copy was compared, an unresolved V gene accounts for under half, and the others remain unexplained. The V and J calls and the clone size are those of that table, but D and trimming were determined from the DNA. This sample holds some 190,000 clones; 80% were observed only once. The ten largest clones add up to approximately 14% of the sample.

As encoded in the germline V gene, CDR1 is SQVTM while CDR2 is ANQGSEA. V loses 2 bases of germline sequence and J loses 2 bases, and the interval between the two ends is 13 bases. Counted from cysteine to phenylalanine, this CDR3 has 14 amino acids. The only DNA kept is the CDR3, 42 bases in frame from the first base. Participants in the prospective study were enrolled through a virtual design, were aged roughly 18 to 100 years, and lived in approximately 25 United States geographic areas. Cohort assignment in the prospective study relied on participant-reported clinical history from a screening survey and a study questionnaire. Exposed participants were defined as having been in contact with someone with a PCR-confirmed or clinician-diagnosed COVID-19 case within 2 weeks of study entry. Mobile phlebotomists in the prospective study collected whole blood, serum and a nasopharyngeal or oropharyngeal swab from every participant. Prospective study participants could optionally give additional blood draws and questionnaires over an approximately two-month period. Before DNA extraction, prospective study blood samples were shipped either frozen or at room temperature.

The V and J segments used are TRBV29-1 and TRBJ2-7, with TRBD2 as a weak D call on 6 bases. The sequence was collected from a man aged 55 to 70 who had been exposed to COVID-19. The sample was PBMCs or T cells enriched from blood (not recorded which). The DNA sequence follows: TGCAGCGTTGAAAGCGGGTCAAATCCCTACGAGCAGTACTTC. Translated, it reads CSVESGSNPYEQYF.